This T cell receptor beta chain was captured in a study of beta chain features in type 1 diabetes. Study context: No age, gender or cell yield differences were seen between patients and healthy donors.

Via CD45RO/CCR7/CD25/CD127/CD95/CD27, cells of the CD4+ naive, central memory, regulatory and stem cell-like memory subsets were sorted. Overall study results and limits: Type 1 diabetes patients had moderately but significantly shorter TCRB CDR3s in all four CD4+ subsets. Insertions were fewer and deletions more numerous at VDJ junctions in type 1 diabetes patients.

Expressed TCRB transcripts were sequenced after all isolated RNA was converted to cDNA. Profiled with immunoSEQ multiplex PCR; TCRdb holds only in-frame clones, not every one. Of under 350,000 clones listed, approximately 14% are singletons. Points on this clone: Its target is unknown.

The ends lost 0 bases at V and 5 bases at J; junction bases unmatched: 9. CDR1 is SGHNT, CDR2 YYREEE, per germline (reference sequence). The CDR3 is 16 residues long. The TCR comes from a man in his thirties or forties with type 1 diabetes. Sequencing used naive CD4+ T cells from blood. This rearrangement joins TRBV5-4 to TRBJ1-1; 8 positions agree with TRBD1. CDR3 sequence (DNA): TGTGCCAGCAGCTTGGGTGGGGCAGGGGGCCTGACTGAAGCTTTCTTT. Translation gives CASSLGGAGGLTEAFF.